The present entry profiles one T cell receptor (beta chain) with its context. In the original workflow: Cell counts per sample came from amplifying reference gene primers. Only in-frame clones appear in the TCRdb table, and some are missing; sequencing was by immunoSEQ multiplex PCR. V and J calls and clone size are as listed in that table; D and trimming were resolved from the DNA. The sample lists 200,000 to 250,000 clones; 84% were seen once. This specimen belongs to a study of blood T cell repertoires in COVID-19. As for the study in general: Researchers got acute and convalescent COVID-19 samples from the United States, Italy and Spain.

Trimming removed 1 base from V and 12 bases from J; junction bases left unmatched: 8. Per germline, CDR1 SGHDN and CDR2 FVKESK. This CDR3 region has 14 residues. Membership in each cohort depended on participant-reported clinical history. The sequencing sample was made of PBMCs or T cells enriched from blood (not recorded which). The J gene is TRBJ2-1, the V gene TRBV14; TRBD2 agrees at 8 bases. This receptor was identified in a woman between 40 and 55 years old who had recovered from COVID-19. The CDR3 reads CASSQALADKRQFF. In DNA, the CDR3 is TGTGCCAGCAGCCAAGCACTAGCGGACAAAAGGCAGTTCTTC. Variable domain in full (rest from reference TRBV14 and TRBJ2-1): EAGVTQFPSHSVIEKGQTVTLRCDPISGHDNLYWYRRVMGKEIKFLLHFVKESKQDESGMPNNRFLAERTGGTYSTLKVQPAELEDSGVYFCASSQALADKRQFFGPGTRLTVL.